This TCR beta chain derives from a study of blood T cell repertoires in COVID-19 (dated by TCRdb to the early 2020s). For the wider study: Collaborator samples came from the United States, Italy and Spain and covered acute and convalescent phases of COVID-19. The material from the prospective study consisted of cDNA or gDNA derived from T cells, B-cell-depleted T cells, or PBMCs. Subjects who had been exposed to COVID-19, were actively infected with it, or had recovered from it provided the deeply sampled blood TCRbeta repertoires that made up the dataset. The repertoires were released in a freely available public database meant as a resource for research on the immune response to SARS-CoV-2. Samples came from the ongoing ImmuneRACE study (first 160 participants) plus 1,254 subjects from 6 global collaborators. Nearly every sample came with metadata listing a de-identified subject ID, COVID-19 status, age in years and sex. Where HLA class I and class II types were available, the types were taken from metadata supplied by the sample provider, not from assay-based typing.

Beyond this particular receptor, the publication reports: How much clinical and demographic metadata was included differed by source and by participant, and the metadata was provided uncurated.

This clone has just one count. No cognate antigen has been identified for it. Base qualities are not at hand, and no much larger clone is one base apart. TCRbeta CDR3 regions were amplified from genomic DNA by means of the immunoSEQ Assay, a bias-controlled multiplex PCR. In the source study's methods: Within the assay, amplification of reference gene primers was used to estimate how many nucleated cells each sample contained. Sequence reads were collapsed and filtered to measure the absolute abundance of every unique TCRbeta CDR3 rearrangement. Productive Simpson clonality was computed per sample as the square root of Simpson's diversity index over productive rearrangements. The table comes from immuneACCESS by way of TCRdb, which keeps in-frame sequences with V and J called. Part of the clones is missing from these tables; in studies checked, under half for an unresolved V gene and the rest for unknown reasons. D and trimming were read from the DNA, whereas the V and J calls and clone size are those reported in that table. Recorded for this sample are some 120,000 clones; about four fifths of them occurred a single time. The ten largest account for roughly 10% of the sample.

Between the V and J ends, shortened by 2 bases and 1 base respectively, the junction contains 11 bases. The CDR3 starts with the cysteine, ends with the phenylalanine, and has 16 residues. CDR3 DNA is the only sequence kept; it has 48 bases, read in frame from the first base. The germline V gene sets CDR1 to KGHDR and CDR2 to SFDVKD. Collaborating institutions collected whole blood in K2EDTA tubes following their own protocols. For TCRbeta analysis, collaborator samples were shipped as frozen whole blood, as isolated PBMCs, or as DNA extracted from either sample type. The rearranged chain carries TRBV24-1 and TRBJ2-1; TRBD2 is a possible D gene, resting on 6 matching bases. Sequenced material: peripheral blood. The sequence came from a man aged 60-69 years with acute or convalescent COVID-19. This receptor carries the CDR3 CATSDSGGESYNEQFF. The nucleotide sequence is given as TGTGCCACCAGTGATTCTGGCGGGGAATCCTACAATGAGCAGTTCTTC.